The 6 T cell receptor beta chains presented below share a single source sample, sequenced in a study of technical replicates of blood from a handful of donors. The method was immunoSEQ multiplex PCR; TCRdb's version includes in-frame clones alone and lacks a portion of them. The sample holds approximately 70,000 clones, around 95% seen once. The specimen was T cells isolated from PBMCs. These receptors all stem from a human donor in good health.

In this sample, this clone turned up once. The rearrangement uses TRBV6-6 and TRBJ2-7; D is ambiguous. Trimming stripped 4 bases from V and 2 bases from J, with 12 bases between. This CDR3 comprises 14 residues. The germline CDR1 and CDR2 sequences are MNHNY and SVGAGI (reference sequence). CDR3 protein: CASSSRVIPYEQYF. CDR3 nucleotides: TGTGCCAGCAGTTCCCGGGTAATTCCCTACGAGCAGTACTTC.

The chain joins TRBV5-1 to TRBJ2-7; D call uncertain. Trimming stripped 0 bases from V and 2 bases from J, with 9 bases between. The germline V gene encodes CDR1 SGHRS and CDR2 YFSETQ. CDR3 length equals 14 residues. The CDR3 region has the DNA TGCGCCAGCAGCTTGGGGGCCACCGCCTACGAGCAGTACTTC. Translated, it gives CASSLGATAYEQYF.

The chain carries TRBV2 and TRBJ2-3; 10 bases are shared with TRBD2. This CDR3 comprises 17 residues. With 6 bases clipped from V and 0 bases from J, the junction kept 9 bases outside the gene matches. Looked up from germline, CDR1 is SNHLY and CDR2 is FYNNEI. The CDR3 sequence: CASRFSTSGPSTDTQYF. Written as DNA, the CDR3 is TGTGCCAGCAGGTTTTCGACTAGCGGGCCTAGCACAGATACGCAGTATTTT.

The chain couples TRBV5-1 to TRBJ2-1, with TRBD2 matching 13 bases. Germline V CDR1 and CDR2: SGHRS, YFSETQ. With V trimmed by 0 bases and J by 3 bases, 3 bases remained unmatched. The CDR3 extends over 17 amino acids. Written as DNA, the CDR3 is TGCGCCAGCAGCTTGGGACTAGCGGGGGGCCTCTACAATGAGCAGTTCTTC. This encodes CASSLGLAGGLYNEQFF. Filled out from reference TRBV5-1 and TRBJ2-1, the complete variable domain reads KAGVTQTPRYLIKTRGQQVTLSCSPISGHRSVSWYQQTPGQGLQFLFEYFSETQRNKGNFPGRFSGRQFSNSRSEMNVSTLELGDSALYLCASSLGLAGGLYNEQFFGPGTRLTVL.

This sequence joins TRBV6-1 and TRBJ2-3; D remains ambiguous. The CDR3 contains 15 residues. V was cut by 0 bases and J by 2 bases, with 9 bases left in between. From germline, CDR1 is MNHNS and CDR2 SASEGT. CDR3 region: CASSEASVYTDTQYF. CDR3 in DNA: TGTGCCAGCAGTGAAGCCAGTGTGTACACAGATACGCAGTATTTT.

CDR3 region: CASSLMRDSGANVLTF. The CDR3 DNA reads TGTGCCAGCAGCCTCATGAGGGACTCTGGGGCCAACGTCCTGACTTTC. This sequence joins TRBV28 and TRBJ2-6, with D perhaps TRBD2 (5 bases). The CDR3 extends over 16 amino acids. Looked up from germline, CDR1 is MDHEN and CDR2 is SYDVKM. Deletions cut 6 bases from V and 0 bases from J, with 12 bases between.